This T cell receptor (beta chain) emerged from a study of response to subunit inactivated influenza vaccine. V lost 0 bases and J lost 7, with 10 bases in between. CDR1 and CDR2 (germline): LGHNA, YSLEER. The CDR3 loop spans 14 amino acids. MiXCR, run by TCRdb on the RT-PCR reads, gives a single entry per CDR3 protein. Of a few hundred thousand distinct CDR3 sequences in the sample, 12% were seen once. V usage is TRBV4-3 and J usage is TRBJ1-5; D is uncertain. This receptor was identified in a man aged 45-60 years who received an inactivated influenza vaccine. Sample: non-naive T cells sorted from PBMCs, taken around 14 days before vaccination. Written as DNA, the CDR3 is TGCGCCAGCAGCCAAGATATAGTTTTCCAGCCCCAGCATTTT. This codes for CASSQDIVFQPQHF.